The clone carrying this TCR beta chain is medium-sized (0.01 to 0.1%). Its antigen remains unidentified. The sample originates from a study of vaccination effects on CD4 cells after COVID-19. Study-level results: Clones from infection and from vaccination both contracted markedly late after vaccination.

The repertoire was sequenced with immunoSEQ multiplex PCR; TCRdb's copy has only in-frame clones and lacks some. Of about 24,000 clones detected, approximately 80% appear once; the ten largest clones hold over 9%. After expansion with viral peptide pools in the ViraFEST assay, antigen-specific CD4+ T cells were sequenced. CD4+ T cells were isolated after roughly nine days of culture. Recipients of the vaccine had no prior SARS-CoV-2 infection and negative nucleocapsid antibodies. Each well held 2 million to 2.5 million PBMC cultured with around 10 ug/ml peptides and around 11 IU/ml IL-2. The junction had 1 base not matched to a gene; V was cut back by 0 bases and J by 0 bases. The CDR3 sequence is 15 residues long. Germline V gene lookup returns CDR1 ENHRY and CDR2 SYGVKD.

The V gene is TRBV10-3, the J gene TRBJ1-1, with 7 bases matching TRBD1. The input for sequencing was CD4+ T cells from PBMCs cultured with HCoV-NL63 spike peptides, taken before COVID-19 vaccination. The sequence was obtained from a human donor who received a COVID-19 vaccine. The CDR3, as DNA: TGTGCCATCAGTGAGTCCGGGACAGTGAACACTGAAGCTTTCTTT. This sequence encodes CAISESGTVNTEAFF.